This TCR beta chain was observed in a study of glioma-infiltrating T cells after dendritic cell vaccination (TCRdb year 2016). With respect to the entire study: The cohort comprised about 15 glioblastoma patients from Phase I and II dendritic cell vaccination trials, 9 newly diagnosed and 6 with recurrent disease. Autologous tumor lysate-pulsed dendritic cell vaccination was administered to the patients between about 2002 and 2013. The vaccine consisted of monocyte-derived dendritic cells cultured seven to eight days with IL-4 and GM-CSF, then pulsed overnight with autologous tumor lysate. Each patient got three intradermal injections of the dendritic cell vaccine, spaced at biweekly intervals, in the arm below the axilla. In glioblastoma patients vaccinated with dendritic cells, deep sequencing of TCR beta CDR3 regions served to measure tumor-infiltrating lymphocyte content and to compare repertoires between tumor and blood. Survival after dendritic cell vaccination was correlated with TCR sequencing metrics such as TIL content and the overlap between tumor and blood repertoires.

The time point label corresponds to: after dendritic cell vaccination, including at tumor progression/relapse. To be selected, patients needed enough residual fresh-frozen tumor tissue and more than two years of available survival data. An isocitrate dehydrogenase mutation was not carried by any of the glioblastoma patients, although molecular status was otherwise variable. PBMC were collected before vaccination, two weeks after the third vaccination, and at tumor progression when it occurred. The Qiagen DNeasy Blood extraction Kit was used to extract genomic DNA. What the work shows at the level of the full study, not this receptor alone: TCR clonality showed no direct relationship with survival, which suggests that a diverse polyclonal response may matter. The response model built on TCR overlap across three groups was characterized as speculative, with prospective validation still needed. After dendritic cell vaccination, a higher estimated pretreatment TIL content predicted longer time to progression and longer overall survival. The cohort was small and heterogeneous, and full blood and tumor sets were available for few patients, with initial-recurrent tumor pairs available for even fewer patients.

Deletion took 6 bases off V and 0 bases off J, with a span of 14 bases between the germline ends. Taken from the germline V gene, the CDR1 and CDR2 loops are SQVTM and ANQGSEA. Including the terminal cysteine and phenylalanine, the CDR3 comprises 14 residues. The only DNA kept is the CDR3, 42 bases in frame from the first base. Using the immunoSEQ assay, TCRB CDR3 regions were amplified from 2 micrograms of genomic DNA, or from all available DNA when less than that was on hand. The multiplex PCR employed 60 forward primers targeting TCR V beta segments and 13 reverse primers targeting J beta segments. To estimate the number of reads per starting template, synthetic control templates were added to each sample at limiting dilution. Reads of 87 bp were generated by sequencing on the Illumina HiSeq System. Regarding the original processing steps: PCR and sequencing errors were removed by a nearest neighbor algorithm that merged closely related sequences. TCR overlap was measured as the percentage of unique tumor TCR beta sequences also present in the same patient's peripheral blood. TCRdb provides this immuneACCESS table in a form limited to in-frame rearrangements. Some clones are lacking; in checked studies, under half of them reflect an unresolved V gene, and why the rest are absent is not known. The DNA was the basis for D and trimming; V, J and clone size are from that table. A total of 55,000 to 75,000 clones appear in this sample, just under 85% of them only once. The ten largest clonotypes hold more than 15% of the sample.

This clone appeared a few times. No cognate antigen has been identified for it. Qualities for individual bases were not recorded, and no much larger clone is one base off. The input for sequencing was blood, taken after dendritic cell vaccination. The sequence joins TRBV29-1 to TRBJ1-1; perhaps TRBD1 is the D gene, with 6 bases matching. The source is a human donor with glioblastoma. The CDR3 reads CSVHDRNLNTEAFF. Here is the DNA: TGCAGCGTACACGACAGGAACTTGAACACTGAAGCTTTCTTT. The full variable domain, with segments outside the CDR3 supplied by the reference TRBV29-1 and TRBJ1-1 proteins, appears as SAVISQKPSRDICQRGTSLTIQCQVDSQVTMMFWYRQQPGQSLTLIATANQGSEATYESGFVIDKFPISRPNLTFSTLTVSNMSPEDSSIYLCSVHDRNLNTEAFFGQGTRLTVV.